A selection of T cell receptor beta chains follows, all from one sample in a study of identical twins. MiXCR, run by TCRdb on the 5' RACE reads, gives a single entry per CDR3 protein. The repertoire holds approximately 1.8 million distinct CDR3 sequences, around 33% seen once, with about 0.25% in the top ten. The sequencing input was cord blood. These receptors were taken from a newborn girl in good health. CDR3s include the opening cysteine and the closing phenylalanine or tryptophan. A D gene is named only where the DNA matches it firmly. The listing skips clone size in some rows; elsewhere it reads once, few, many or a size class.

d_gene | abundance | j_gene | v_gene | CDR3aa | CDR3nt
NA | NA | TRBJ2-1 | TRBV7-6 | CASSSWTVSYNEQFF | TGTGCCAGCAGCTCCTGGACCGTCTCCTACAATGAGCAGTTCTTC
NA | NA | TRBJ1-2 | TRBV6-5 | CASSFQGFGGYTF | TGTGCCAGCAGTTTCCAGGGTTTCGGTGGCTACACCTTC
NA | NA | TRBJ1-2 | TRBV6-1 | CASSEFSAGANYGYTF | TGTGCCAGCAGTGAGTTTTCTGCAGGGGCCAACTATGGCTACACCTTC
TRBD1 | few | TRBJ1-5 | TRBV27 | CASSLAGGKGQPQHF | TGTGCCAGCAGTTTGGCAGGGGGAAAAGGGCAGCCCCAGCATTTT
TRBD1 | NA | TRBJ1-5 | TRBV12-3/TRBV12-4 | CASTTGGWDQPQHF | TGTGCCAGCACTACAGGGGGCTGGGATCAGCCCCAGCATTTT
TRBD2 | NA | TRBJ2-3 | TRBV20-1 | CSAQGLAEGYTDTQYF | TGCAGTGCTCAGGGACTAGCGGAGGGCTACACAGATACGCAGTATTTT
TRBD1 | few | TRBJ1-2 | TRBV28 | CASSLAMTGGNYGYTF | TGTGCCAGCAGTTTAGCGATGACAGGGGGCAACTATGGCTACACCTTC
NA | NA | TRBJ1-1 | TRBV6-5 | CASSYQPRGTEAFF | TGTGCCAGCAGTTACCAACCTAGGGGGACTGAAGCTTTCTTT
NA | many | TRBJ2-7 | TRBV29-1 | CSVTGSSYEQYF | TGCAGCGTTACAGGGAGCTCCTACGAGCAGTACTTC
TRBD2 | NA | TRBJ2-1 | TRBV4-2 | CASSQEVLTSAEQFF | TGTGCCAGCAGCCAAGAAGTCTTGACTAGCGCCGAGCAGTTCTTC
TRBD1 | few | TRBJ2-7 | TRBV18 | CASSPPLGDSSSYEQYF | TGTGCCAGCTCACCACCGTTAGGGGACAGTTCTTCCTACGAGCAGTACTTC
TRBD2 | NA | TRBJ2-1 | TRBV18 | CASSPTSGSHNEQFF | TGTGCCAGCTCACCAACTAGCGGGAGCCACAATGAGCAGTTCTTC
TRBD2 | NA | TRBJ2-3 | TRBV20-1 | CSARVVLAGPEYRTDTQYF | TGCAGTGCCCGAGTGGTTCTAGCGGGGCCGGAATACCGCACAGATACGCAGTATTTT
TRBD1 | many | TRBJ1-5 | TRBV6-1 | CASSDHRGRGQPQHF | TGTGCCAGCAGTGATCACAGGGGGCGCGGGCAGCCCCAGCATTTT
NA | few | TRBJ1-1 | TRBV5-1 | CASRGEGRMNTEAFF | TGCGCCAGCAGGGGAGAGGGGCGCATGAACACTGAAGCTTTCTTT
NA | NA | TRBJ1-2 | TRBV24-1 | CATSDFGNYGYTF | TGTGCCACCAGTGATTTTGGCAACTATGGCTACACCTTC
TRBD1 | NA | TRBJ1-2 | TRBV27 | CASSTSSGGGYTF | TGTGCCAGCAGTACCTCTTCAGGGGGGGGCTACACCTTC
TRBD2 | NA | TRBJ2-3 | TRBV9 | CASSVAPSGGAGADTQYF | TGTGCCAGCAGCGTAGCCCCCAGCGGGGGGGCCGGGGCAGATACGCAGTATTTT
TRBD1 | NA | TRBJ2-7 | TRBV20-1 | CSARGTARPYEQYF | TGCAGTGCGAGAGGGACAGCTCGACCCTACGAGCAGTACTTC
NA | many | TRBJ1-2 | TRBV24-1 | CATSDLSYGYTF | TGTGCCACCAGTGATCTTTCCTATGGCTACACCTTC
TRBD1 | NA | TRBJ2-2 | TRBV28 | CASIPGQGTGELFF | TGTGCCAGCATCCCGGGACAGGGTACCGGGGAGCTGTTTTTT
NA | NA | TRBJ1-5 | TRBV2 | CASSDGGIHQPQHF | TGTGCCAGCAGTGACGGGGGCATCCATCAGCCCCAGCATTTT
TRBD1 | once | TRBJ2-2 | TRBV6-6 | CASWRQGKNTGELFF | TGTGCCAGCTGGAGACAGGGTAAAAACACCGGGGAGCTGTTTTTT
NA | many | TRBJ1-2 | TRBV6-6 | CASSPGVGYTF | TGTGCCAGCAGTCCAGGGGTTGGCTACACCTTC
NA | many | TRBJ2-4 | TRBV5-5 | CASSLVGAKNIQYF | TGTGCCAGCAGCTTAGTGGGGGCCAAAAACATTCAGTACTTC
NA | NA | TRBJ2-3 | TRBV9 | CASSVGGIGDTQYF | TGTGCCAGCAGCGTTGGCGGGATAGGGGATACGCAGTATTTT
TRBD2 | NA | TRBJ2-1 | TRBV20-1 | CSARGVAGGHNEQFF | TGCAGTGCTAGAGGGGTAGCGGGAGGCCACAATGAGCAGTTCTTC
NA | few | TRBJ2-4 | TRBV28 | CASSPHPRGPKNIQYF | TGTGCCAGCAGTCCTCATCCCAGGGGACCCAAAAACATTCAGTACTTC
NA | NA | TRBJ2-1 | TRBV7-9 | CASSLRQGNEQFF | TGTGCCAGCAGCTTACGGCAGGGGAATGAGCAGTTCTTC
NA | NA | TRBJ1-6 | TRBV10-3 | CATEGGTNPNSPLHF | TGTGCCACCGAGGGGGGGACTAACCCTAATTCACCCCTCCACTTT
NA | few | TRBJ1-2 | TRBV9 | CASSPLGPLSNYGYTF | TGTGCCAGCAGCCCACTCGGACCCCTCTCTAACTATGGCTACACCTTC
NA | few | TRBJ1-5 | TRBV12-3/TRBV12-4 | CASSFRADDNQPQHF | TGTGCCAGCAGTTTTAGGGCGGATGATAATCAGCCCCAGCATTTT
NA | NA | TRBJ2-1 | TRBV3-1 | CASSQAGESYNEQFF | TGTGCCAGCAGCCAAGCGGGAGAATCCTACAATGAGCAGTTCTTC
TRBD1 | once | TRBJ1-4 | TRBV5-5 | CASSLIRKDRPRESEKLFF | TGTGCCAGCAGCTTAATTAGAAAGGACAGGCCTCGTGAGTCGGAAAAACTGTTTTTT
NA | few | TRBJ1-5 | TRBV7-9 | CASSLSGLVSQPQHF | TGTGCCAGCAGCTTATCAGGGCTGGTGAGTCAGCCCCAGCATTTT
TRBD1 | many | TRBJ1-2 | TRBV28 | CASSSPGQGYGYTF | TGTGCCAGCAGCTCACCGGGACAGGGCTATGGCTACACCTTC
NA | NA | TRBJ1-4 | TRBV9 | CASSAVPLILGDEKLFF | TGTGCCAGCAGCGCCGTCCCTTTGATCCTAGGGGATGAAAAACTGTTTTTT
TRBD2 | NA | TRBJ2-7 | TRBV5-1 | CASSFGPWGGYEQYF | TGCGCCAGCAGCTTTGGGCCATGGGGGGGCTACGAGCAGTACTTC
TRBD1 | NA | TRBJ2-7 | TRBV2 | CASSLRDRVSEQYF | TGTGCCAGCAGTCTCCGGGACAGGGTCTCCGAGCAGTACTTC
NA | NA | TRBJ2-7 | TRBV7-2 | CASSLDRVSPTYEQYF | TGTGCCAGCAGCTTAGACAGGGTCTCACCTACCTACGAGCAGTACTTC
NA | once | TRBJ2-3 | TRBV20-1 | CSARVTGLRTDTQYF | TGCAGTGCTAGAGTAACGGGACTCCGTACAGATACGCAGTATTTT
TRBD1 | many | TRBJ2-5 | TRBV5-1 | CASSYGTAQETQYF | TGTGCCAGCAGCTACGGGACAGCCCAAGAGACCCAGTACTTC
NA | few | TRBJ1-1 | TRBV4-1 | CASSQAWGKGRTEAFF | TGCGCCAGCAGCCAAGCTTGGGGGAAGGGTAGGACTGAAGCTTTCTTT
TRBD2 | NA | TRBJ2-5 | TRBV4-2 | CASSQARTSGQETQYF | TGTGCCAGCAGCCAAGCAAGGACTAGCGGACAAGAGACCCAGTACTTC
TRBD1 | NA | TRBJ2-5 | TRBV5-6 | CAGSSGRGQTQYF | TGTGCCGGCAGCTCGGGCAGGGGGCAGACCCAGTACTTC